These T cell receptor beta chains were read from a single sample in a study of identical twins. TCRdb analysed the 5' RACE reads with MiXCR anew, one entry per CDR3 protein. Here the sample spans hundreds of thousands of distinct CDR3 sequences, roughly 6.2% being singletons. The sample consisted of naive T cells sorted from blood. The receptors shown here come from a man between 18 and 35 years old in good health. Each CDR3 is given with its conserved first and last residue. A D gene is named only where the DNA matches it firmly. Expanded clones are given a class, and other clones once, few, many or no size at all.

J gene | V gene | D gene | clone size | CDR3 DNA | CDR3 protein
TRBJ2-3 | TRBV24-1 | . | few | TGTGCCACCAGTGACTCGGGAGGGGGCCCGACAGATACGCAGTATTTT | CATSDSGGGPTDTQYF
TRBJ2-3 | TRBV13 | . | many | TGTGCCAGCAGCCCCCCAATGGGACCAGATACGCAGTATTTT | CASSPPMGPDTQYF
TRBJ2-2 | TRBV5-1 | . | . | TGCGCCAGCAGCATAGACAGGAACACCGGGGAGCTGTTTTTT | CASSIDRNTGELFF
TRBJ2-1 | TRBV5-1 | . | few | TGCGCCAGCAGCTTGAGGTGGGAGAATGAGCAGTTCTTC | CASSLRWENEQFF
TRBJ1-3 | TRBV28 | . | many | TGTGCCAGCAGCCGGAGCGCTGGAAACACCATATATTTT | CASSRSAGNTIYF
TRBJ2-3 | TRBV12-3/TRBV12-4 | . | few | TGTGCCAGCAGTTTAATGGCCAGGGGTGGCACAGATACGCAGTATTTT | CASSLMARGGTDTQYF
TRBJ1-1 | TRBV28 | . | many | TGTGCCACCACGGTCGGGGATCTAAGAGCTTTCTTT | CATTVGDLRAFF
TRBJ1-3 | TRBV20-1 | . | many | TGCAGTGCCCGGAAAAAAGAGGGACTTTCTGGAAACACCATATATTTT | CSARKKEGLSGNTIYF
TRBJ2-2 | TRBV5-1 | . | many | TGCGCCAGCAGCTCAGGGGTCACCGGGGAGCTGTTTTTT | CASSSGVTGELFF
TRBJ2-5 | TRBV20-1 | TRBD2 | many | TGCAGTGCTGGGACCCCGCCAGCGGGACGAGAGACCCAGTACTTC | CSAGTPPAGRETQYF